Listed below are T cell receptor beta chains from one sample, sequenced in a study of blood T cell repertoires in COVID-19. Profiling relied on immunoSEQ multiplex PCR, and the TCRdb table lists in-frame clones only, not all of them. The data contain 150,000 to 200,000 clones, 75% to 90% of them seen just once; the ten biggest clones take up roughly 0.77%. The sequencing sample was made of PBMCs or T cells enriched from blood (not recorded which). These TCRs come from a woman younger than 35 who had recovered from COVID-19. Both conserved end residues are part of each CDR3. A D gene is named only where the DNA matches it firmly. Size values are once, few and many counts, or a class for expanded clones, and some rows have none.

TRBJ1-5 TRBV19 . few CASSIGRGQPQHF TGTGCCAGTAGTATTGGTCGGGGGCAGCCCCAGCATTTT
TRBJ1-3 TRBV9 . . CASSAGGSGNTIYF TGTGCCAGCAGCGCCGGGGGGTCTGGAAACACCATATATTTT
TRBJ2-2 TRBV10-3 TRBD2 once CAISESGGPGELFF TGTGCCATCAGTGAGAGCGGGGGGCCCGGGGAGCTGTTTTTT
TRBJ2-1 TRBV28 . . CASSPDSQSSYNEQFF TGTGCCAGCAGTCCGGACAGCCAGAGCTCCTACAATGAGCAGTTCTTC
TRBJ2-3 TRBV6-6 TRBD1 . CASSYGTGPSTDTQYF TGTGCCAGCAGTTACGGGACAGGTCCTAGCACAGATACGCAGTATTTT
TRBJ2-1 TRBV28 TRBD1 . CASRSTGVGPYNEQFF TGTGCCAGCAGGTCCACAGGGGTCGGTCCCTACAATGAGCAGTTCTTC
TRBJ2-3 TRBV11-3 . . CASSLGGSTDTQYF TGTGCCAGCAGCTTAGGGGGCTCCACAGATACGCAGTATTTT
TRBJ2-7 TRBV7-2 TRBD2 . CASSLEPSGSYEQYF TGTGCCAGCAGCTTAGAACCTAGCGGGAGCTACGAGCAGTACTTC
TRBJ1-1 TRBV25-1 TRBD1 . CASSDRGRAEAFF TGTGCCAGCAGTGACAGGGGGCGAGCTGAAGCTTTCTTT
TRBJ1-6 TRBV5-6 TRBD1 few CASSITGTGDSPLHF TGTGCCAGCAGCATAACCGGGACAGGGGATTCACCCCTCCACTTT
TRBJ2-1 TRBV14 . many CASSQKLGRSYNEQFF TGTGCCAGCAGCCAGAAGTTAGGGAGAAGCTACAATGAGCAGTTCTTC
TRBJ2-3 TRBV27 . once CASSSLAGVDTQYF TGTGCCAGCAGTTCCTTAGCCGGAGTAGATACGCAGTATTTT
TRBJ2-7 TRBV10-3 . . CAISESQAGFKF TGTGCCATCAGTGAGTCGCAGGCCGGCTTTAAATTC
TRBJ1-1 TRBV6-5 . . CASSYSGGFTEAFF TGTGCCAGCAGTTACTCGGGGGGATTCACTGAAGCTTTCTTT
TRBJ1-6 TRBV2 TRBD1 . CASSVLKGARSPLHF TGTGCCAGCAGTGTTCTCAAGGGGGCGCGTTCACCCCTCCACTTT
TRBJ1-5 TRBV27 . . CASSPRLGGNQPQHF TGTGCCAGCAGTCCCAGGCTAGGGGGCAATCAGCCCCAGCATTTT
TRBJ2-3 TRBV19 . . CASSGLAGDTQYF TGTGCCAGTTCGGGCCTGGCGGGAGATACGCAGTATTTT
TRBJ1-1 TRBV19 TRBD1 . CASTGTGSSEAFF TGTGCCAGTACCGGGACAGGGTCGTCTGAAGCTTTCTTT
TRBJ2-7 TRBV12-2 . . CASRLVWPGGLYEQYF TGTGCAAGTCGCTTAGTCTGGCCAGGGGGCCTCTACGAGCAGTACTTC